The next 16 T cell receptor beta chains were all read from a single sample in a study of cytomegalovirus exposure and HLA in healthy donors (dated by TCRdb to about 2017). The method behind the library was the immunoSEQ multiplex PCR assay. For the multiplex PCR, a mixture combining 60 forward primers for TCR Vbeta segments and 13 reverse primers for TCR Jbeta segments was used. TCRdb retrieved this table from immuneACCESS and kept in-frame rearrangements only. Not all clones are present; in checked studies, unresolved V genes account for under half, and no reason is known for the remainder. The sample includes about 100,000 clones, with around three quarters observed a single time. Roughly 4% of the sample is in the top ten clones. What was sequenced was PBMCs. All receptors come from a female donor in good health and CMV-seropositive.

V and J are TRBV6-5 and TRBJ1-2; D remains unclear. This CDR3 comprises 13 residues. CDR1 is MNHEY, CDR2 SVGAGI, per germline. Trimming shortened V by 6 bases and J by 7 bases, and 15 bases separated the two germline ends. In nucleotides, the CDR3 is TGTGCCAGCAGACCCACGGGGTCGTCTGGCTACACCTTC. This encodes CASRPTGSSGYTF.

The chain recombines TRBV5-5 with TRBJ2-5; 11 bases agree with TRBD2. Germline trimming cut 4 bases from V and 3 bases from J; bases unmatched to any gene: 5. Germline CDR1 is SGHKS and CDR2 is YYEKEE (reference sequence). This CDR3 has 15 amino acids. The CDR3 reads CASSAVAGGEETQYF. The CDR3 nucleotides are TGTGCCAGCAGCGCGGTAGCGGGGGGGGAAGAGACCCAGTACTTC.

J is TRBJ2-1 and V is TRBV30, with D perhaps TRBD1 (6 bases). The CDR3 runs to 15 residues. V dropped 0 bases and J dropped 7 bases, with 16 bases sitting between them. CDR1 and CDR2 from the germline V gene are GTSNPN and SVGIG (reference sequence). CDR3 in DNA: TGTGCCTGGAGTGTAATGGCGGCGAGGGGGAATGAGCAGTTCTTC. Its translation: CAWSVMAARGNEQFF.

V and J are TRBV7-8 and TRBJ2-7; 10 bases fit TRBD2. This CDR3 spans 14 amino acids. The ends lost 4 bases at V and 3 bases at J; junction bases unmatched: 3. Germline-derived CDR1 and CDR2 are SGHVS and FQNEAQ. The DNA of the CDR3 is TGTGCCAGCAGCTACTCTAGCGGGAGCTACGAGCAGTACTTC. Encoded protein: CASSYSSGSYEQYF.

The rearrangement uses TRBV5-8 and TRBJ1-6; 7 bases fit TRBD1. The ends lost 1 base at V and 9 bases at J; junction bases unmatched: 7. The CDR3 runs to 15 residues. Germline CDR1 reads SGHTS; CDR2 reads YDEGEE. CDR3 bases: TGTGCCAGCAGCTTGCCTGCAGGGGGAAGTTCACCCCTCCACTTT. Translated: CASSLPAGGSSPLHF. Looking up the rest from reference TRBV5-8 and TRBJ1-6 gives the full variable domain: EAGVTQSPTHLIKTRGQQATLRCSPISGHTSVYWYQQALGLGLQFLLWYDEGEERNRGNFPPRFSGRQFPNYSSELNVNALELEDSALYLCASSLPAGGSSPLHFGNGTRLTVT.

The chain has TRBV5-4 and TRBJ2-5, with 7 bases aligning to TRBD1. The J segment lost 4 bases and the V segment lost 1 base, leaving 4 bases of the junction unmatched. This CDR3 is 14 amino acids long. Germline V gene sequence: CDR1 SGHNT, CDR2 YYREEE (reference sequence). The DNA for the CDR3 is TGTGCCAGCAGCTTGAGAGGGGGCGGAGAGACCCAGTACTTC. Translated, it gives CASSLRGGGETQYF.

To note about this clone: Other DNA sequences in this specimen translate into the identical CDR3. The chain links TRBV7-9 to TRBJ2-1, with 10 bases identical to TRBD2. Germline V lookup: CDR1 SEHNR, CDR2 FQNEAQ (reference sequence). Losses at the gene ends were 2 bases for V and 5 bases for J; bases not matched to a gene: 3. CDR3 length: 15 amino acids. As DNA, the CDR3 is TGTGCCAGCAGCTTACCGGGACTAGCGAACAATGAGCAGTTCTTC. As protein: CASSLPGLANNEQFF.

V is TRBV29-1 and J is TRBJ1-2; 7 bases fit TRBD1. Germline V gene sequence: CDR1 SQVTM, CDR2 ANQGSEA. This CDR3 spans 16 amino acids. With V trimmed by 5 bases and J by 3 bases, 15 bases remained unmatched. In nucleotides, the CDR3 is TGCAGCGTTCATATCCCCGGGACAGCAATGGACTATGGCTACACCTTC. As protein: CSVHIPGTAMDYGYTF.

This clone was counted once. This sample includes further DNA sequences coding for the same CDR3. The V gene is TRBV5-1, the J gene TRBJ1-1; D remains unclear. This CDR3 spans 13 amino acids. CDR1 is SGHRS and CDR2 is YFSETQ in the germline V gene. V was pared by 4 bases and J by 0 bases, with 7 bases between. CDR3 sequence reads: CASSLNMNTEAFF. As DNA, the CDR3 is TGCGCCAGCAGCCTTAACATGAACACTGAAGCTTTCTTT.

The genes are TRBV19 and TRBJ2-3; D is possibly TRBD2 (6 bases). Trimming removed 0 bases at V and 0 bases at J, with 13 bases between. The CDR3 is made up of 17 amino acids. Germline values: CDR1 LNHDA, CDR2 SQIVND (reference sequence). CDR3 bases: TGTGCCAGTAGTATAGATCGCCGCGGGACGAGCACAGATACGCAGTATTTT. Amino acids: CASSIDRRGTSTDTQYF. Using reference TRBV19 and TRBJ2-3 for the parts outside the CDR3, the full variable domain is DGGITQSPKYLFRKEGQNVTLSCEQNLNHDAMYWYRQDPGQGLRLIYYSQIVNDFQKGDIAEGYSVSREKKESFPLTVTSAQKNPTAFYLCASSIDRRGTSTDTQYFGPGTRLTVL.

The gene calls are TRBV7-6 and TRBJ2-7; D might be TRBD1 (5 bases). This CDR3 spans 16 amino acids. V shed 2 bases and J shed 5 bases, with 19 bases lying between them. Germline V gene lookup returns CDR1 SGHVS and CDR2 FNYEAQ. The CDR3 coding sequence is TGTGCCAGCAGCTTATTCCAGGGCTTCAGTCCTAACGAGCAGTACTTC. Translation gives CASSLFQGFSPNEQYF.

This clone was found a few times. Other DNA sequences in the sample encode the same CDR3. The V gene is TRBV6-6, the J gene TRBJ1-4, with 7 nucleotides matching TRBD1. Trimming cost V 4 bases and J 6 bases; bases outside gene matches: 5. CDR3 length: 14 residues. Germline lookup yields CDR1 MNHNY and CDR2 SVGAGI (reference sequence). CDR3 residues: CASSLTGTDEKLFF. The CDR3 DNA reads as TGTGCCAGCAGTTTGACAGGGACGGATGAAAAACTGTTTTTT.

Note on this clone: A junction boundary mismatches the germline segment, possibly from a read error. V and J are TRBV7-9 and TRBJ1-1; no definite D call. CDR3 length: 11 amino acids. The germline V gene encodes CDR1 SEHNR and CDR2 FQNEAQ (reference sequence). The CDR3 nucleotides read TGTTCCAGCAGCTTAAGCCTTGAAGCTTTCTTT. Amino acid sequence: CSSSLSLEAFF. The variable domain in full, with the rest retrieved from reference TRBV7-9 and TRBJ1-1, is DTGVSQNPRHKITKRGQNVTFRCDPISEHNRLYWYRQTLGQGPEFLTYFQNEAQLEKSRLLSDRFSAERPKGSFSTLEIQRTEQGDSAMYLCSSSLSLEAFFGQGTRLTVV.

V is TRBV9 and J is TRBJ2-1; D remains ambiguous. Germline V lookup: CDR1 SGDLS, CDR2 YYNGEE. The CDR3 runs 16 residues. Trimming took off 2 bases at V and 3 bases at J, with 15 bases between the two ends. CDR3 sequence: CASSVAGNGGYNEQFF. The CDR3 DNA is TGTGCCAGCAGCGTCGCAGGAAATGGTGGCTACAATGAGCAGTTCTTC.

The chain carries TRBV6-1 and TRBJ1-2; maybe TRBD1 (5 bases). The V gene's germline CDR1 is MNHNS and CDR2 SASEGT. V was shortened by 5 bases and J by 2 bases, with 15 bases between the two germline ends. The CDR3 length is 15 residues. The DNA for the CDR3 is TGTGCCAGCAGTACAGGTATTATGGGAAACTATGGCTACACCTTC. The encoded protein is CASSTGIMGNYGYTF.

This clone was seen a single time. The chain joins TRBV5-1 to TRBJ2-1; 15 bases match TRBD2. This CDR3 contains 16 residues. The germline V gene encodes CDR1 SGHRS and CDR2 YFSETQ. Unmatched junction bases numbered 9, after V lost 4 bases and J lost 10 bases. The CDR3 nucleotides read TGCGCCAGCAGCCACGGGACTAGCGGGAGGTCCAGGGAGCAGTTCTTC. This translates into CASSHGTSGRSREQFF.